The 11 T cell receptor beta chains below all came from one sample that was sequenced in a study of human T cells and chemical hapten exposure. As to time point: patch test 2, 6 weeks after DPC sensitization. Treatment denoted: therapeutic diphenylcyclopropenone sensitization with weekly scalp DPC. TCRdb reanalysed the RACE reads using MiXCR and keeps one entry per CDR3 protein. The sample lists some 81,000 distinct CDR3 sequences; 9.5% to 13% were seen once. Sample: whole blood, taken in connection with sensitization to the hapten diphenylcyclopropenone (DPC). Receptors originate from a man aged 18 to 29 with alopecia areata. Some clones in this sample may be carry-over from other donors' samples.

This clonotype was found many times. This chain's CDR3 is CASSFGSPSGDTQYF. DNA for the CDR3: TGCGCCAGCAGCTTTGGGTCCCCAAGTGGGGATACGCAGTATTTT. The chain is built from TRBV5-1 and TRBJ2-3; D call uncertain. Germline values: CDR1 SGHRS, CDR2 YFSETQ. V was clipped by 2 bases and J by 6 bases, with 16 bases between them. CDR3 length: 15 amino acids. Combining the CDR3 with reference TRBV5-1 and TRBJ2-3 gives the whole variable domain KAGVTQTPRYLIKTRGQQVTLSCSPISGHRSVSWYQQTPGQGLQFLFEYFSETQRNKGNFPGRFSGRQFSNSRSEMNVSTLELGDSALYLCASSFGSPSGDTQYFGPGTRLTVL.

This clonotype appeared a few times. The chain recombines TRBV4-1 with TRBJ1-1; the match to TRBD1 covers 7 bases. This CDR3 has 15 residues. Trimming removed 4 bases from V and 1 base from J; junction bases left unmatched: 6. CDR1 and CDR2 from the germline V gene are MGHRA and YSYEKL. CDR3 DNA: TGCGCCAGCAGCCTGGACAGGTTTGAGAACACTGAAGCTTTCTTT. Translating it yields CASSLDRFENTEAFF.

The chain links TRBV12-3 or TRBV12-4 to TRBJ1-5, with a possible D match to TRBD1 (6 bases). This CDR3 has 16 amino acids. V lost 2 bases to trimming and J lost 1 base, with 12 bases between them. This CDR3 is CASSLMGGWSNQPQHF. For the CDR3, the DNA is TGTGCCAGCAGTTTAATGGGGGGCTGGAGCAATCAGCCCCAGCATTTT.

The chain combines TRBV5-5 with TRBJ2-5, with 9 positions matching TRBD1. The V gene end was trimmed by 0 bases and the J gene end by 4 bases; junction bases not matched to a gene: 7. CDR1 and CDR2 (germline): SGHKS, YYEKEE (reference sequence). The CDR3 length is 16 residues. CDR3 sequence reads: CASSLGDRALGETQYF. CDR3 bases: TGTGCCAGCAGCTTGGGGGACAGGGCTTTAGGAGAGACCCAGTACTTC.

This clonotype was recorded at least ten times. The genes are TRBV2 and TRBJ1-2; D remains unclear. Trimming stripped 3 bases from V and 3 bases from J, with 8 bases between. CDR3 size: 13 residues. Germline V gene lookup returns CDR1 SNHLY and CDR2 FYNNEI. The CDR3 loop reads CASSEREYYGYTF. CDR3 in DNA: TGTGCCAGCAGTGAGCGGGAATACTATGGCTACACCTTC.

The chain uses TRBV7-9 and TRBJ2-1, with 12 bases fitting TRBD2. Per the germline V gene, CDR1 is SEHNR and CDR2 is FQNEAQ (reference sequence). This CDR3 is 13 amino acids long. The V gene end was trimmed by 11 bases and the J gene end by 6 bases; junction bases not matched to a gene: 5. CDR3 DNA sequence: TGTGCCGGAAAGACTAGCGGGGGCAATGAGCAGTTCTTC. Translating it yields CAGKTSGGNEQFF.

This clonotype was seen only a few times. The V gene is TRBV12-5, the J gene TRBJ1-1; TRBD1 matches 7 bases. CDR1 LGHNT and CDR2 FRNRAP come from the germline V gene. V trimming: 0 bases; J trimming: 1 base; junction bases outside the gene matches: 5. The CDR3 totals 16 residues. The CDR3 reads CASGLVLAGGNTEAFF. CDR3 coding DNA: TGTGCTAGTGGTTTGGTACTCGCAGGGGGGAACACTGAAGCTTTCTTT.

This clonotype was recorded many times. The rearrangement uses TRBV4-3 and TRBJ2-2; possible D gene TRBD2, 6 bases. With 3 bases removed from V and 1 base from J, the gap between germline ends came to 12 bases. Germline CDR1 LGHNA, CDR2 YSLEER. This CDR3 has 16 amino acids. CDR3 DNA sequence: TGCGCCAGCAGCCATCTGTGGGGGGAGAACACCGGGGAGCTGTTTTTT. It encodes CASSHLWGENTGELFF.

This clonotype was seen a few times. V and J are TRBV12-3 or TRBV12-4 and TRBJ2-2; tentatively, D is TRBD2 (5 bases). V lost 5 bases and J lost 2, with 18 bases in between. This CDR3 is built from 17 residues. The CDR3 region is CASSEKESRGNTGELFF. The CDR3, as DNA: TGTGCCAGCAGTGAGAAAGAGTCACGGGGTAACACCGGGGAGCTGTTTTTT.

The chain has TRBV2 and TRBJ2-3; 11 bases are shared with TRBD2. With V trimmed by 10 bases and J by 2 bases, 8 bases remained unmatched. Per the germline V gene, CDR1 is SNHLY and CDR2 is FYNNEI. The CDR3 length is 15 residues. The CDR3: CATTRLAGPTDTQYF. For the CDR3, the DNA is TGTGCCACCACCCGACTAGCGGGGCCCACAGATACGCAGTATTTT.

The V and J genes are TRBV6-5 and TRBJ2-7; the D gene is possibly TRBD1 (6 bases). CDR3 length equals 16 residues. V dropped 5 bases and J dropped 5 bases, with 22 bases sitting between them. Germline assignment: CDR1 MNHEY and CDR2 SVGAGI. Here the CDR3 DNA reads TGTGCCAGCAGTAAATTTAATTTGTCGCCAGGGGACGAGCAGTACTTC. This codes for CASSKFNLSPGDEQYF.